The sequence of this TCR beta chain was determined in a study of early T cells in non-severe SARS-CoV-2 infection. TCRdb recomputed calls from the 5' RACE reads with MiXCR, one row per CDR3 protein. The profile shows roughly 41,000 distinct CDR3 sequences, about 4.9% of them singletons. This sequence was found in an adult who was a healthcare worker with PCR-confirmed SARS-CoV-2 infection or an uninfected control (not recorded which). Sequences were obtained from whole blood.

Written as DNA, the CDR3 is TGTGCCAGCAGAAGAACAGGGGATAGCAATGAGCAGTTCTTC. It yields the protein CASRRTGDSNEQFF. V is TRBV6-5 and J is TRBJ2-1; TRBD1 matches at 7 bases. The CDR3 consists of 14 residues. Germline CDR1 and CDR2: MNHEY and SVGAGI. V was pared by 6 bases and J by 6 bases, with 8 bases of the junction left unmatched.